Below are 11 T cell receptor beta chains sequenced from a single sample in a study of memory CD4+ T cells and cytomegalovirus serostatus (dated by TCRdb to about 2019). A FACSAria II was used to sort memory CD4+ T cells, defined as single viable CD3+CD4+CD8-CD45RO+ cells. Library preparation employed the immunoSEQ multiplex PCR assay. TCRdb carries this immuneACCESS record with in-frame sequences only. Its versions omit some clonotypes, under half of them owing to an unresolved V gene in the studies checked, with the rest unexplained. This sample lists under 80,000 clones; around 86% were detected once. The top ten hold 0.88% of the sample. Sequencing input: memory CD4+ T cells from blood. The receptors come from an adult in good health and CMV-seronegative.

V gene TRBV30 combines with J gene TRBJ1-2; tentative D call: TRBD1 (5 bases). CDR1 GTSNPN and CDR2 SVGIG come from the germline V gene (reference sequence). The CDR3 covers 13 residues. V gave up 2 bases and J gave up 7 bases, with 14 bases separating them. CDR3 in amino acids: CAWSLGTGRGYTF. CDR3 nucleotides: TGTGCCTGGAGTCTTGGGACGGGCCGTGGCTACACCTTC.

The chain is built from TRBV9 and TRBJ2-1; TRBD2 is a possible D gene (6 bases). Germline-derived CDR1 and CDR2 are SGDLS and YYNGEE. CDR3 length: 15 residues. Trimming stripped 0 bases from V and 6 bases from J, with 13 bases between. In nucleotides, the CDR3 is TGTGCCAGCAGCGTAGTACCTAGCGCGGCCAATGAGCAGTTCTTC. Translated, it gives CASSVVPSAANEQFF.

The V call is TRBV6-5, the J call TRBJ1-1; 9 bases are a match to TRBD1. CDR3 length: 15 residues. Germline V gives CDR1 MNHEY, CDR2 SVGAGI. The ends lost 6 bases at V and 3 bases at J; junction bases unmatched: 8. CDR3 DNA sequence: TGTGCCAGCAGGAGGACAGGGGCGGGTTACACTGAAGCTTTCTTT. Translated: CASRRTGAGYTEAFF.

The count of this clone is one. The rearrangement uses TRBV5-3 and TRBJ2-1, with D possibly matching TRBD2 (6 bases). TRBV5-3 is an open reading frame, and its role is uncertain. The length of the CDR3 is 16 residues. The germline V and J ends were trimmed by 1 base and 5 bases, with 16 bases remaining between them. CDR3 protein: CARSLMWGGANNEQFF. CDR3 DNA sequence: TGTGCCAGAAGCTTGATGTGGGGCGGGGCGAACAATGAGCAGTTCTTC.

The CDR3 here is CASSRRTSGKETQYF. The CDR3 DNA reads as TGTGCCAGCAGCCGTCGGACTAGCGGGAAAGAGACCCAGTACTTC. The chain links TRBV7-9 to TRBJ2-5, with TRBD2 matching 12 bases. J lost 3 bases, V lost 5 bases, and 4 bases had no gene match. The CDR3 consists of 15 residues. Germline assignment: CDR1 SEHNR and CDR2 FQNEAQ (reference sequence). Combining the CDR3 with reference TRBV7-9 and TRBJ2-5 gives the whole variable domain DTGVSQNPRHKITKRGQNVTFRCDPISEHNRLYWYRQTLGQGPEFLTYFQNEAQLEKSRLLSDRFSAERPKGSFSTLEIQRTEQGDSAMYLCASSRRTSGKETQYFGPGTRLLVL.

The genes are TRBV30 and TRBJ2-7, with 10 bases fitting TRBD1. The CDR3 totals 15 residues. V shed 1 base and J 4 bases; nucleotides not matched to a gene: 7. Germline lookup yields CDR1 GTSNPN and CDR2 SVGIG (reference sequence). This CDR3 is CAWSATGGPGYEQYF. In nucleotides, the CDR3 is TGTGCCTGGAGTGCGACAGGGGGCCCCGGGTACGAGCAGTACTTC.

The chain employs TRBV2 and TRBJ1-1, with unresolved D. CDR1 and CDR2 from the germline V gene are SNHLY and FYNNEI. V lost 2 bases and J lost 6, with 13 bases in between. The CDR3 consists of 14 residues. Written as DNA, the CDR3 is TGTGCCAGCAGTGAAACCAGCTCTGGGTCTGAAGCTTTCTTT. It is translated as CASSETSSGSEAFF. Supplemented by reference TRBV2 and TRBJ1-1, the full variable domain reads EPEVTQTPSHQVTQMGQEVILRCVPISNHLYFYWYRQILGQKVEFLVSFYNNEISEKSEIFDDQFSVERPDGSNFTLKIRSTKLEDSAMYFCASSETSSGSEAFFGQGTRLTVV.

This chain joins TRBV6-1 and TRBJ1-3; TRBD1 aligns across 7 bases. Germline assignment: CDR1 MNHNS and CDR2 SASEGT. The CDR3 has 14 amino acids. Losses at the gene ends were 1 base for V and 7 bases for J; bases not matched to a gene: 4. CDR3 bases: TGTGCCAGCAGTGAAGTCGGCAGGGGGAACACCATATATTTT. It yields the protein CASSEVGRGNTIYF.

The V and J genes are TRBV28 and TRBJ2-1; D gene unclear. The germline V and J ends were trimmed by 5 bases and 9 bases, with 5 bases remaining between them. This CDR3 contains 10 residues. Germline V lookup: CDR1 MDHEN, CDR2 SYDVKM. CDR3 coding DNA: TGTGCCAGCAGTCGGACTGAGCAGTTCTTC. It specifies CASSRTEQFF.

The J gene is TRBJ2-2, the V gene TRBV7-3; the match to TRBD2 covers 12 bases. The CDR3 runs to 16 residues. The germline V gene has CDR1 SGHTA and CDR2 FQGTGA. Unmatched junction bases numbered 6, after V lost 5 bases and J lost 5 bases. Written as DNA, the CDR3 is TGTGCCAGCAGCCCGAGACTAGCGGGAGTTACCGGGGAGCTGTTTTTT. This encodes CASSPRLAGVTGELFF.

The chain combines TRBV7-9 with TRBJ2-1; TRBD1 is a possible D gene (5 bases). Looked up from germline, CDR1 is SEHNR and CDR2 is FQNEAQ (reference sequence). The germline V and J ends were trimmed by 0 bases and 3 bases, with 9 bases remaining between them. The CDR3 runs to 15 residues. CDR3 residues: CASSLARGYYNEQFF. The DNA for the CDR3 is TGTGCCAGCAGCTTAGCTAGGGGATACTACAATGAGCAGTTCTTC.